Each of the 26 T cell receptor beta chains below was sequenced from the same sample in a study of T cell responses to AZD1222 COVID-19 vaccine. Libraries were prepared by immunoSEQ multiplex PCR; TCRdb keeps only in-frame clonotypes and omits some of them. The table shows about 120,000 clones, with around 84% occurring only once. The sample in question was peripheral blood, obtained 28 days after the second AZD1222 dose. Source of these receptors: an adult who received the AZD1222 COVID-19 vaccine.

The CDR3: CASSSGYWQPQHF. The CDR3 coding sequence is TGTGCCAGCAGCTCGGGGTATTGGCAGCCCCAGCATTTT. The V call is TRBV7-6, the J call TRBJ1-5; D gene uncertain. The CDR3 is made up of 13 amino acids. Trimming left V 4 bases short and J 7 bases short, with 11 bases between. Germline V gene sequence: CDR1 SGHVS, CDR2 FNYEAQ.

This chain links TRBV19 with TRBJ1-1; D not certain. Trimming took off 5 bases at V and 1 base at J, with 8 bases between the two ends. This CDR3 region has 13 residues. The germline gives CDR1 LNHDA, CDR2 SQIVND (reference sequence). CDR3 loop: CASSEGRNTEAFF. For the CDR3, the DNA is TGTGCCAGTAGTGAGGGCAGGAACACTGAAGCTTTCTTT.

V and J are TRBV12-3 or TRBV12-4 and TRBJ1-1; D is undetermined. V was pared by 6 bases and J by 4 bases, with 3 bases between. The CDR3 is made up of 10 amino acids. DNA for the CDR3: TGTGCCAGCAGGGGCACTGAAGCTTTCTTT. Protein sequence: CASRGTEAFF.

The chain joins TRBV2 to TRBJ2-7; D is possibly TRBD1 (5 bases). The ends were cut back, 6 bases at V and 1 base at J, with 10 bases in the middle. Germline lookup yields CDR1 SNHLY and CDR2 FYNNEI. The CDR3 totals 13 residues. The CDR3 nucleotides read TGTGCCAGCAGCCAGGACATTTCCTACGAGCAGTACTTC. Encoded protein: CASSQDISYEQYF.

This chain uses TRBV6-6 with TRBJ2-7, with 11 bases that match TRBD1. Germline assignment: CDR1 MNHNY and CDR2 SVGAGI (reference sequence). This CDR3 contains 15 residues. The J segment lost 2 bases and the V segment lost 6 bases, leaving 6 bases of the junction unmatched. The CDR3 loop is CASREGQGVPYEQYF. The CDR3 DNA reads TGTGCCAGCAGGGAGGGACAGGGGGTGCCCTACGAGCAGTACTTC.

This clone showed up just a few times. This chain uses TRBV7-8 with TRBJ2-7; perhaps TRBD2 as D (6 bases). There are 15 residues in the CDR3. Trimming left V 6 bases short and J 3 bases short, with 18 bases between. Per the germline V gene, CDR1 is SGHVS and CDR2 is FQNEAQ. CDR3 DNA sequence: TGTGCCAGCAGGGGCCGGGCGGGACGTAGCTACGAGCAGTACTTC. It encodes CASRGRAGRSYEQYF.

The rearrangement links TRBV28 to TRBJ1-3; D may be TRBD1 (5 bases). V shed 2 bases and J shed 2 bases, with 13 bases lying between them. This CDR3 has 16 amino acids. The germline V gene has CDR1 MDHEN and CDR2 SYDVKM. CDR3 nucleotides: TGTGCCAGCAGTTTACGGGGGGTGGGCCCTGGAAACACCATATATTTT. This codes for CASSLRGVGPGNTIYF. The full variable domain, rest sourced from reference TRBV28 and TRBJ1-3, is DVKVTQSSRYLVKRTGEKVFLECVQDMDHENMFWYRQDPGLGLRLIYFSYDVKMKEKGDIPEGYSVSREKKERFSLILESASTNQTSMYLCASSLRGVGPGNTIYFGEGSWLTVV.

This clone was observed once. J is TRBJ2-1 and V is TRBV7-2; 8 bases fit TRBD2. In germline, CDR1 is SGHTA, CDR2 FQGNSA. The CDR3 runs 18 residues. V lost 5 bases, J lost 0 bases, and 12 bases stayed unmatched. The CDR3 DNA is TGTGCCAGCAGCCGCTTACCGCGGGGGGTAAGCTCCTACAATGAGCAGTTCTTC. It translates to CASSRLPRGVSSYNEQFF.

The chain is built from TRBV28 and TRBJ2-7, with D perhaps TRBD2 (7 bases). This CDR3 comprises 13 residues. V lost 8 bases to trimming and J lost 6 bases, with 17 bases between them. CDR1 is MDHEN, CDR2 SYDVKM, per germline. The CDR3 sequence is CASGGGAVGEQYF. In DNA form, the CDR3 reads TGTGCCAGCGGAGGGGGGGCAGTAGGCGAGCAGTACTTC.

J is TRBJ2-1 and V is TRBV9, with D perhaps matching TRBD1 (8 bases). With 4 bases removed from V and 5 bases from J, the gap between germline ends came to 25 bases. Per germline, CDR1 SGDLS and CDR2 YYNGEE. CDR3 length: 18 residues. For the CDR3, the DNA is TGTGCCAGCAGCTTCCGGACAGGGAGGGCTACAAAAGACAATGAGCAGTTCTTC. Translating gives CASSFRTGRATKDNEQFF.

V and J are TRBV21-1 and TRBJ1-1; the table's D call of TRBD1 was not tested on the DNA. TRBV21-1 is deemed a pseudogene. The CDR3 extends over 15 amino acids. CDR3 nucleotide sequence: TGTGCCAGCAGCAAAAATACTTCAAGGGGCACTGAAGCTTTCTTT. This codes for CASSKNTSRGTEAFF.

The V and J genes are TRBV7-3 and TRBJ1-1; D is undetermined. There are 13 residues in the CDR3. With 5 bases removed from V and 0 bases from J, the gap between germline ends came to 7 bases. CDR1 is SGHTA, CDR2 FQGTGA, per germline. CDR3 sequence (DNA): TGTGCCAGCAGCAATTATCTGAACACTGAAGCTTTCTTT. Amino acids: CASSNYLNTEAFF.

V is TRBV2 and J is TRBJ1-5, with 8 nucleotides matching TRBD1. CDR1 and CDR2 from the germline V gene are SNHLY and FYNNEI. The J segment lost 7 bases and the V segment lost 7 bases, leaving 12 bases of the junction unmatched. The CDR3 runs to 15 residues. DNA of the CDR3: TGTGCCAGCAAACCGAGGACAGGGAGGGAACAGCCCCAGCATTTT. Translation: CASKPRTGREQPQHF.

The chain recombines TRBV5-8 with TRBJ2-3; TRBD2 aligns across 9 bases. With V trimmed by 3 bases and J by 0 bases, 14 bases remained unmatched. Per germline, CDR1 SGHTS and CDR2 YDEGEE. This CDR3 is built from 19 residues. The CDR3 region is CASSYRRGSGSHSTDTQYF. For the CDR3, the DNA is TGTGCCAGCAGCTACCGGAGGGGTAGCGGGAGCCATAGCACAGATACGCAGTATTTT.

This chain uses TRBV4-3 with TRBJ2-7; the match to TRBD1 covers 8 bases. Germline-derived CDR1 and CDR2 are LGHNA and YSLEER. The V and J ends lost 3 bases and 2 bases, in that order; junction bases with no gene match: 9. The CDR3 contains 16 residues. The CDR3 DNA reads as TGCGCCAGCAGCCATGGGGCGACAGGGGAAACCTACGAGCAGTACTTC. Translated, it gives CASSHGATGETYEQYF.

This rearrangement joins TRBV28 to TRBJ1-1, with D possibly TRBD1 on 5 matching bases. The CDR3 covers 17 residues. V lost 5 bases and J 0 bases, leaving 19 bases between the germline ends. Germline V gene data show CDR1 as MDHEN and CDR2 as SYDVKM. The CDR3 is CASSPGTGILMNTEAFF. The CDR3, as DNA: TGTGCCAGCAGTCCCGGGACGGGGATTTTAATGAACACTGAAGCTTTCTTT.

The CDR3 DNA sequence: TGTGCCAGCAGTTTCTCTGGTAGCAATCAGCCCCAGCATTTT. This encodes CASSFSGSNQPQHF. J is TRBJ1-5 and V is TRBV27; D is uncertain. Germline values: CDR1 MNHEY, CDR2 SMNVEV (reference sequence). The CDR3 has 14 residues. V was pared by 3 bases and J by 0 bases, with 6 bases between.

DNA of the CDR3: TGTGCCAGCAGTTACTCGGGGGAGGCGGGTTACGAGCAGTACTTC. Translated: CASSYSGEAGYEQYF. The rearrangement links TRBV6-5 to TRBJ2-7, with a tentative D call TRBD2 (6 bases). V lost 0 bases and J lost 4, with 13 bases in between. CDR3 length: 15 amino acids. Germline V gene data show CDR1 as MNHEY and CDR2 as SVGAGI.

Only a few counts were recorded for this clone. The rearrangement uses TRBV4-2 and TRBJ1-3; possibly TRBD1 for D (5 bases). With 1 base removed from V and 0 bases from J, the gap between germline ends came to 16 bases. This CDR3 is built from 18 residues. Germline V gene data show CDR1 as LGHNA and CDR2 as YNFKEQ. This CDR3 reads CASSQVVGDHSSGNTIYF. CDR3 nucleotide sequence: TGTGCCAGCAGCCAAGTGGTGGGGGATCACTCCTCTGGAAACACCATATATTTT.

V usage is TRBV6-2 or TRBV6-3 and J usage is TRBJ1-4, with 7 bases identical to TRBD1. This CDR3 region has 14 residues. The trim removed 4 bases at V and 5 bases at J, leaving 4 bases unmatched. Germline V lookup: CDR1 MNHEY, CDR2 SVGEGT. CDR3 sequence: CASSLQGRNEKLFF. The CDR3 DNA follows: TGTGCCAGCAGTTTACAGGGGCGGAATGAAAAACTGTTTTTT.

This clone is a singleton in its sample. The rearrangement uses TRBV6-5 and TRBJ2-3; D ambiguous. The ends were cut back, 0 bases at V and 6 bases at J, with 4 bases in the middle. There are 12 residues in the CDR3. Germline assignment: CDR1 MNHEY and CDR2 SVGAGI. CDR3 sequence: CASSYSSDTQYF. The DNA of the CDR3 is TGTGCCAGCAGTTACTCTTCGGATACGCAGTATTTT.

The CDR3 sequence: CASSVGGQGKYGYTF. The CDR3 region has the DNA TGTGCCAGCAGCGTGGGGGGACAGGGAAAATATGGCTACACCTTC. The chain links TRBV5-5 to TRBJ1-2; the match to TRBD1 covers 9 bases. V lost 4 bases, J lost 5 bases, and 9 bases stayed unmatched. The CDR3 totals 15 residues. Germline V gene data show CDR1 as SGHKS and CDR2 as YYEKEE (reference sequence).

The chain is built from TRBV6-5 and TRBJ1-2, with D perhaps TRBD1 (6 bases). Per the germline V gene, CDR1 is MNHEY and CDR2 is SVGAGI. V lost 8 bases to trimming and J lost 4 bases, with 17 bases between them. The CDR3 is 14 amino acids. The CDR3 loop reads CASSRGGQSYGYTF. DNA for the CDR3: TGTGCCAGCTCTAGGGGTGGACAGAGCTATGGCTACACCTTC.

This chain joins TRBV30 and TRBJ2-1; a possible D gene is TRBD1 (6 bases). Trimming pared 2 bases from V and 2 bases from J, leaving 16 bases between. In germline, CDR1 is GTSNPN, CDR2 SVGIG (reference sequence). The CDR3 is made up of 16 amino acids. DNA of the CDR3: TGTGCCTGGAGTCCCAAACAGGGCCCCCCCTACAATGAGCAGTTCTTC. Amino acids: CAWSPKQGPPYNEQFF. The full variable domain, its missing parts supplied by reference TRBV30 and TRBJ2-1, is SQTIHQWPATLVQPVGSPLSLECTVEGTSNPNLYWYRQAAGRGLQLLFYSVGIGQISSEVPQNLSASRPQDRQFILSSKKLLLSDSGFYLCAWSPKQGPPYNEQFFGPGTRLTVL.

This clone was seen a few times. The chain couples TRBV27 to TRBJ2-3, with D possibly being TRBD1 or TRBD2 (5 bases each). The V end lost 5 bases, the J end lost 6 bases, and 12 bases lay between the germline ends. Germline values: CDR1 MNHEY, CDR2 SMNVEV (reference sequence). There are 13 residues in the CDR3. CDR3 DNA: TGTGCCAGCAGTCAAGGGACGGGGGATACGCAGTATTTT. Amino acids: CASSQGTGDTQYF.

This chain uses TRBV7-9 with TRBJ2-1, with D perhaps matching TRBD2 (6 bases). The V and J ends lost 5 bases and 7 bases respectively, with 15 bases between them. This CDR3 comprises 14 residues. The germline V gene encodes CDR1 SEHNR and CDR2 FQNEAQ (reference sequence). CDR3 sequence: CASSETAGRNEQFF. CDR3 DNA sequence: TGTGCCAGCAGCGAAACGGCGGGGAGGAATGAGCAGTTCTTC.